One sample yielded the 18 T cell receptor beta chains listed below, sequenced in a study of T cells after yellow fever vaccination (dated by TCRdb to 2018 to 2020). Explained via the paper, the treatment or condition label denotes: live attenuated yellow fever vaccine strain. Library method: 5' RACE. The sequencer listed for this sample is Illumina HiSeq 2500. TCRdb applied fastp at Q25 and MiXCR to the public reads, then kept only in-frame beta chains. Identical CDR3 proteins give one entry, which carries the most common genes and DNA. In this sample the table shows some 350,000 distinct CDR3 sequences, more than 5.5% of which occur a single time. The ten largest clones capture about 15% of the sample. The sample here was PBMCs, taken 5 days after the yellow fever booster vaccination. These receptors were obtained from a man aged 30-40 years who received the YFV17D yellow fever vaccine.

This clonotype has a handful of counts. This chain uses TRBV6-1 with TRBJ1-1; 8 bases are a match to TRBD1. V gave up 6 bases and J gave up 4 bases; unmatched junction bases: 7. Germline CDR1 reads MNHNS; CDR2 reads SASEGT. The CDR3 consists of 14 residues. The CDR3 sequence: CASSNQGASTEAFF. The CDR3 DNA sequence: TGTGCCAGCAGCAACCAGGGGGCGTCCACTGAAGCTTTCTTT.

The chain's CDR3 is CASRRGNTADTQYF. The CDR3, as DNA: TGTGCCAGCAGAAGGGGGAACACAGCAGATACGCAGTATTTT. The gene calls are TRBV28 and TRBJ2-3; D perhaps matches TRBD1 (6 bases). CDR3 length: 14 residues. The V end was cut by 6 bases, the J end by 4 bases, with 14 bases between. CDR1 and CDR2 (germline): MDHEN, SYDVKM.

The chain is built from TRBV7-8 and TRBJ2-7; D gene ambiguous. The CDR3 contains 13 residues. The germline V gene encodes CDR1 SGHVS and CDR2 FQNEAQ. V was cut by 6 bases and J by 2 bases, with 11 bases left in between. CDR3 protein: CASSVFRTYEQYF. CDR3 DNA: TGTGCCAGCAGTGTATTCCGAACCTACGAGCAGTACTTC.

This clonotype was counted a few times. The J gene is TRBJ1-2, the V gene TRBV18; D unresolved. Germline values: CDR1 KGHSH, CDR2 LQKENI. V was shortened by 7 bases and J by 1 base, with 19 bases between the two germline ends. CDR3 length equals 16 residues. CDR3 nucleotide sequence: TGTGCCAGCTGGACGGCGAAAGCCGACTTTAACTATGGCTACACCTTC. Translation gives CASWTAKADFNYGYTF.

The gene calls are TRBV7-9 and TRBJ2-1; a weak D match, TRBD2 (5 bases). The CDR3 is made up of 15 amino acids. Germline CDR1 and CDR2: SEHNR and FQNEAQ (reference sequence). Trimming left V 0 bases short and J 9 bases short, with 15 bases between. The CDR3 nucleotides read TGTGCCAGCAGCTTAGCGTTCGACGGGAAAGGTGAGCAGTTCTTC. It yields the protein CASSLAFDGKGEQFF.

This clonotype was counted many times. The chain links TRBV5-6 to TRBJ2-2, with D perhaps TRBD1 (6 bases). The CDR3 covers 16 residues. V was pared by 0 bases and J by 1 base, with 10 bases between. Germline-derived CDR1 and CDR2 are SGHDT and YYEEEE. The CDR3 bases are TGTGCCAGCAGCTTGGAGGGACACTTGAACACCGGGGAGCTGTTTTTT. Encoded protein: CASSLEGHLNTGELFF.

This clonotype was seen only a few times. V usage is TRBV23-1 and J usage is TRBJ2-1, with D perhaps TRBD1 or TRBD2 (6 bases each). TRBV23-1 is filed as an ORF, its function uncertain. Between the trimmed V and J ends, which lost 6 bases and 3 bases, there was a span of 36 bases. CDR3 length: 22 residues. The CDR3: CASRLDTSKWGGPGDNYNEQFF. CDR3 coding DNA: TGCGCCAGCAGACTCGATACTAGTAAATGGGGAGGCCCAGGGGACAACTACAATGAGCAGTTCTTC.

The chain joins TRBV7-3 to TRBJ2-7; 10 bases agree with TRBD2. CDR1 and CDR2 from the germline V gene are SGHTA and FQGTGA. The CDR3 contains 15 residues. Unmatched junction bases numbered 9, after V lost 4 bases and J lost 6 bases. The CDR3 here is CASSSTSGVQSEQYF. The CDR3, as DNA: TGTGCCAGCAGCTCCACTAGCGGGGTCCAGTCCGAGCAGTACTTC.

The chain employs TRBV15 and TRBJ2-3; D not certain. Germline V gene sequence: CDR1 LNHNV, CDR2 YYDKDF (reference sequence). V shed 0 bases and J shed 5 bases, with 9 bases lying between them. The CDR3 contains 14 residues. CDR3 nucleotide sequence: TGTGCCACCAGCAGAGATCAGTGGAGAGATACGCAGTATTTT. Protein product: CATSRDQWRDTQYF.

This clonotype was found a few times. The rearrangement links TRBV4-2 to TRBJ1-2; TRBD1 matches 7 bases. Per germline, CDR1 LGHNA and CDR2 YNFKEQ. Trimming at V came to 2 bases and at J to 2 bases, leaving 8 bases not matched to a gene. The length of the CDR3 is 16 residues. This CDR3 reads CASSQPGTVTNYGYTF. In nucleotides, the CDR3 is TGTGCCAGCAGCCAACCGGGGACAGTGACCAACTATGGCTACACCTTC.

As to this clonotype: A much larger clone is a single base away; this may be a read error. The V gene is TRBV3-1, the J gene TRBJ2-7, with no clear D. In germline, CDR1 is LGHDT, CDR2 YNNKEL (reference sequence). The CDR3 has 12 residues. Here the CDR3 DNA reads TGTGCCACCAGCCAAGCCCTCGCACCACAGTACTTC. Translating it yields CATSQALAPQYF.

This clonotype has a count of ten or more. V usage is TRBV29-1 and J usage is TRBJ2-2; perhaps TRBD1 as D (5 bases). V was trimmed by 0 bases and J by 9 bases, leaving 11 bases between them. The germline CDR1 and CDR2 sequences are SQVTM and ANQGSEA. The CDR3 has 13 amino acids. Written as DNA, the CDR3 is TGCAGCGTTGAAGATGGGGCTTCCAGGGAGCTGTTTTTT. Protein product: CSVEDGASRELFF.

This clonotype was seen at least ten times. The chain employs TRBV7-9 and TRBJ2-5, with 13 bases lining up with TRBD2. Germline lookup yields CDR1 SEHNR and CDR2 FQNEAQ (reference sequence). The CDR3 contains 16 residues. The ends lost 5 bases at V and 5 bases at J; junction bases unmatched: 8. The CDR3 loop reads CASSGGLAGVGETQYF. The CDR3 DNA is TGTGCCAGCAGCGGAGGACTAGCGGGAGTGGGGGAGACCCAGTACTTC.

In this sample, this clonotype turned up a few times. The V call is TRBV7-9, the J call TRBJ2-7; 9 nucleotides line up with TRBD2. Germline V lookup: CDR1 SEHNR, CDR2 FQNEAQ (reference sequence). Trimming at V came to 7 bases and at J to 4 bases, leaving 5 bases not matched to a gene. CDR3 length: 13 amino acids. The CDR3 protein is CASTTSGLYEQYF. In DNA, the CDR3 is TGTGCCAGCACTACTAGCGGGCTGTACGAGCAGTACTTC.

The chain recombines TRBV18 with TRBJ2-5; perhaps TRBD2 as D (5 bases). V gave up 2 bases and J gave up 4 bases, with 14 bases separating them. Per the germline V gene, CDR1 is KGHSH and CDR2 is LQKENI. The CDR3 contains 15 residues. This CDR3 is CASSPVASSRETQYF. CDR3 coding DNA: TGTGCCAGCTCACCAGTGGCTAGCAGCCGAGAGACCCAGTACTTC.

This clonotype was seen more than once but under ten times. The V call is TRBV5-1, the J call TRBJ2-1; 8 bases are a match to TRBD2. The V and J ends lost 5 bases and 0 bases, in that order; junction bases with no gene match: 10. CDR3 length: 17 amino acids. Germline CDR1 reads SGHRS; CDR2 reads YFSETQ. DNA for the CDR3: TGCGCCAGCAGTCTCGGACTAGCCGCGAGCTCCTACAATGAGCAGTTCTTC. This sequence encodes CASSLGLAASSYNEQFF.

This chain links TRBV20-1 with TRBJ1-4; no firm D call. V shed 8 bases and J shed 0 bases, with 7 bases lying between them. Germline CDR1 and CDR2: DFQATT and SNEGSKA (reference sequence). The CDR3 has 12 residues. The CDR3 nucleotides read TGCAGTACCCCCCCAACTAATGAAAAACTGTTTTTT. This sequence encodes CSTPPTNEKLFF.

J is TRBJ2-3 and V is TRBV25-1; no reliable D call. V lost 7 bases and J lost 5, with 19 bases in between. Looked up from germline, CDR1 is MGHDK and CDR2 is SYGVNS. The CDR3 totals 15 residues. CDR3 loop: CASTDRNRNEDTQYF. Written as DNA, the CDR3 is TGTGCCAGCACCGACCGTAACCGGAATGAAGATACGCAGTATTTT.